The 10 T cell receptor beta chains in this list originate from one sample, sequenced in a study of blood T cell repertoires in COVID-19. The repertoire was sequenced with immunoSEQ multiplex PCR; TCRdb's copy has only in-frame clones and lacks some. The table shows about 260,000 clones, with about 90% occurring only once. The sequencing sample was made of PBMCs or T cells enriched from blood (not recorded which). These receptors were collected from a man between 45 and 60 years old who had been exposed to COVID-19.

The chain is built from TRBV2 and TRBJ1-2, with D possibly being TRBD1 (5 bases). Deletions cut 1 base from V and 4 bases from J, with 13 bases between. The CDR3 is 15 residues long. Germline-derived CDR1 and CDR2 are SNHLY and FYNNEI. The CDR3 is CASSEESVTGYGYTF. For the CDR3, the DNA is TGTGCCAGCAGTGAAGAATCGGTCACAGGCTATGGCTACACCTTC. Looking up the rest from reference TRBV2 and TRBJ1-2 gives the full variable domain: EPEVTQTPSHQVTQMGQEVILRCVPISNHLYFYWYRQILGQKVEFLVSFYNNEISEKSEIFDDQFSVERPDGSNFTLKIRSTKLEDSAMYFCASSEESVTGYGYTFGSGTRLTVV.

This sequence joins TRBV27 and TRBJ1-6; 7 positions agree with TRBD1. This CDR3 contains 14 residues. The junction had 3 bases not matched to a gene; V was cut back by 3 bases and J by 7 bases. The germline gives CDR1 MNHEY, CDR2 SMNVEV (reference sequence). The CDR3 here is CASSLGQLNSPLHF. CDR3 DNA: TGTGCCAGCAGTTTGGGACAGCTCAATTCACCCCTCCACTTT.

The chain recombines TRBV30 with TRBJ1-6; no reliable D call. This CDR3 contains 14 residues. Germline loops: CDR1 GTSNPN, CDR2 SVGIG (reference sequence). V was trimmed by 0 bases and J by 6 bases, leaving 9 bases between them. The DNA of the CDR3 is TGTGCCTGGAGTGTACGGGGTTCTAATTCACCCCTCCACTTT. It is translated as CAWSVRGSNSPLHF.

This clone was detected a few times. V is TRBV2 and J is TRBJ1-1; a possible D gene is TRBD1 (5 bases). V lost 7 bases and J lost 4, with 13 bases in between. Germline V lookup: CDR1 SNHLY, CDR2 FYNNEI. The CDR3 has 13 residues. The CDR3 spells CASTTDTFTEAFF. The CDR3 DNA reads TGTGCCAGCACCACGGACACTTTCACTGAAGCTTTCTTT.

CDR3 sequence (DNA): TGTGCCAGCAGCTTAGACAGCAGACCGGGGGAGACCCAGTACTTC. Its translation is CASSLDSRPGETQYF. The genes are TRBV11-3 and TRBJ2-5, with D perhaps TRBD2 (5 bases). V gave up 0 bases and J gave up 5 bases, with 13 bases separating them. The CDR3 has 15 residues. The germline gives CDR1 SGHNT, CDR2 YENEEA. Full variable domain (rest looked up from reference TRBV11-3 and TRBJ2-5): EAGVVQSPRYKIIEKKQPVAFWCNPISGHNTLYWYLQNLGQGPELLIRYENEEAVDDSQLPKDRFSAERLKGVDSTLKIQPAELGDSAVYLCASSLDSRPGETQYFGPGTRLLVL.

J is TRBJ2-3 and V is TRBV28; 7 bases are shared with TRBD1. Trimming cost V 6 bases and J 1 base; bases outside gene matches: 7. This CDR3 region has 15 residues. Germline V lookup: CDR1 MDHEN, CDR2 SYDVKM. DNA for the CDR3: TGTGCCAGCAGCACGAACGGACAGGGCACAGATACGCAGTATTTT. This gives the protein CASSTNGQGTDTQYF.

The V and J genes are TRBV6-5 and TRBJ2-7, with 8 positions matching TRBD1. Germline V gene lookup returns CDR1 MNHEY and CDR2 SVGAGI. V shed 2 bases, J shed 5 bases, and the junction held 5 bases outside the gene matches. CDR3 length: 14 amino acids. In DNA, the CDR3 is TGTGCCAGCAGTTACCTAGGACAGGGCAACGAGCAGTACTTC. Protein: CASSYLGQGNEQYF.

V usage is TRBV2 and J usage is TRBJ2-5, with 9 bases lining up with TRBD1. V was clipped by 7 bases and J by 5 bases; unmatched bases: 5. Germline V lookup: CDR1 SNHLY, CDR2 FYNNEI. CDR3 length equals 13 residues. CDR3 sequence reads: CASTGTGMETQYF. The CDR3 region has the DNA TGTGCCAGCACCGGGACAGGGATGGAGACCCAGTACTTC.

The chain combines TRBV5-1 with TRBJ2-5; 8 nucleotides agree with TRBD2. Germline assignment: CDR1 SGHRS and CDR2 YFSETQ. The CDR3 extends over 14 amino acids. Trimming removed 2 bases from V and 5 bases from J; junction bases left unmatched: 5. CDR3 residues: CASSFGLAWETQYF. CDR3 DNA: TGCGCCAGCAGCTTCGGACTAGCCTGGGAGACCCAGTACTTC. Full variable domain (outside the CDR3, taken from reference TRBV5-1 and TRBJ2-5): KAGVTQTPRYLIKTRGQQVTLSCSPISGHRSVSWYQQTPGQGLQFLFEYFSETQRNKGNFPGRFSGRQFSNSRSEMNVSTLELGDSALYLCASSFGLAWETQYFGPGTRLLVL.

This clone was seen a few times. V and J are TRBV5-1 and TRBJ1-5; D unclear. Germline V gene sequence: CDR1 SGHRS, CDR2 YFSETQ. The CDR3 is made up of 13 amino acids. The germline V and J ends were trimmed by 4 bases and 0 bases, with 5 bases remaining between them. CDR3 DNA sequence: TGCGCCAGCAGCCCCTTTAGCAATCAGCCCCAGCATTTT. As protein: CASSPFSNQPQHF.